This TCR beta chain was sequenced during a study of T-cell reconstitution after alpha-beta-depleted transplantation in children (TCRdb year 2016). With regard to the full study: T-cell immune reconstitution after TCRalphabeta/CD19-depleted allogeneic hematopoietic cell transplantation in children was quantitatively tracked in the study by means of TCR repertoire profiling. Study-level results and caveats: In some patients, the high TCRbeta diversity seen at day 60 was put down to recipient T cells and intrathymic progenitors that had survived conditioning. The apparently early alphabetaT-cell count recovery about two months after transplant was reportedly dependent on only several hundred rapidly expanded clones derived from non-depleted graft cells. Over subsequent months, a decline in hyperexpanded clone frequencies was noted, and after one year, T-cell counts and TCRbeta diversity were mostly ascribed to newly produced T cells.

A remark on this clonotype: Its antigen remains undetermined. The sample holds no much larger clone one base away, and base qualities are not on file.

Library generation was performed with PCR. The run used an Illumina HiSeq 2500. TCR library preparation used molecular barcoding, with unique molecular identifiers applied to normalize quantification of the TCRbeta repertoire. In TCRdb, the public reads were trimmed at Q25 with fastp and aligned with MiXCR, with productive beta chains retained. Every distinct CDR3 protein forms one entry, paired with its most common genes and DNA. Within this sample are about 580,000 distinct CDR3 sequences, with 23% of them counted one time only. The ten largest make up roughly an eighth of the sample. Cut back by 7 bases and 6 bases, the V and J ends lie 12 bases apart. From the cysteine through the phenylalanine, the CDR3 covers 13 amino acids. Left in the record is the CDR3 DNA by itself, 39 bases read in frame from the first base. CDR1 and CDR2 were assigned from the germline V gene as WSHSY and SAAADI. The treatment or condition label corresponds to: allogeneic hematopoietic cell transplantation with graft depleted of TCRalphabeta T cells and CD19 B cells. TCRalphabeta/CD19-depleted allogeneic hematopoietic cell grafts were given to the transplant recipients, all of whom were children.

The sequence links TRBV10-2 to TRBJ2-2; there is no confident call for the D gene. The source is a boy in the first two years of life who had a stem cell transplant for acute myeloid leukemia, so the T cells may come from the graft donor. Material: PBMCs, mostly from graft donor cells, obtained 360 days after TCRalphabeta/CD19-depleted stem cell transplant. The CDR3 sequence is CASTNYIAGELFF. The bases are TGCGCCAGCACCAACTATATCGCCGGGGAGCTGTTTTTT.